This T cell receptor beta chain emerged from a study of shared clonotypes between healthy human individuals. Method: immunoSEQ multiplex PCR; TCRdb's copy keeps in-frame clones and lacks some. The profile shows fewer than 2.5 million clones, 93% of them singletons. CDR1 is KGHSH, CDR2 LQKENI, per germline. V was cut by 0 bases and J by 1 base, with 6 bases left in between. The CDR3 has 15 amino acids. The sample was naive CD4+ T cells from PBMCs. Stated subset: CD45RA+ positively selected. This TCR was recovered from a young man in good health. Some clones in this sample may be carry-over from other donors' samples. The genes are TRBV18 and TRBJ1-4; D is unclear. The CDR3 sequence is CASSPPDKTNEKLFF. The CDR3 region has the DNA TGTGCCAGCTCACCACCAGACAAAACTAATGAAAAACTGTTTTTT.